Below are 17 T cell receptor beta chains sequenced from a single sample in a study of shared clonotypes between healthy human individuals. Here immunoSEQ multiplex PCR was the method, and the copy in TCRdb shows in-frame clones only, minus some. Found here are millions of clones, 90% to 95% of them singletons; the top ten hold around 0.14%. Sequenced sample: naive CD4+ T cells sorted from blood. Subset meaning: CD45RA+ positively selected. Source of these receptors: a man aged 18 to 35 in good health.

The rearrangement uses TRBV5-1 and TRBJ2-2, with TRBD2 matching 13 bases. The J segment lost 5 bases and the V segment lost 4 bases, leaving 14 bases of the junction unmatched. Per germline, CDR1 SGHRS and CDR2 YFSETQ. The CDR3 totals 19 residues. CDR3 bases: TGCGCCAGCAGCAGGGACAGGCGCGGACTAGCGGGAGTTACCGGGGAGCTGTTTTTT. Translating it yields CASSRDRRGLAGVTGELFF.

This sequence joins TRBV5-1 and TRBJ2-5, with 13 bases aligning to TRBD2. The CDR3 loop spans 17 amino acids. Germline V gene sequence: CDR1 SGHRS, CDR2 YFSETQ. V dropped 4 bases and J dropped 4; count of bases not matched to a gene: 10. This CDR3 is CASSPRGGLAGLETQYF. The CDR3 nucleotides read TGCGCCAGCAGCCCCCGGGGGGGACTAGCGGGGCTAGAGACCCAGTACTTC.

J is TRBJ2-5 and V is TRBV6-1; possibly TRBD2 for D (6 bases). Germline V gene data show CDR1 as MNHNS and CDR2 as SASEGT. CDR3 size: 15 residues. V dropped 0 bases and J dropped 2 bases, with 10 bases sitting between them. The CDR3, as DNA: TGTGCCAGCAGTGAAGCCGCAGGACTACAAGAGACCCAGTACTTC. Encoded protein: CASSEAAGLQETQYF.

The chain carries TRBV5-8 and TRBJ2-7; 8 bases line up with TRBD1. Unmatched junction bases numbered 6, after V lost 3 bases and J lost 4 bases. The V gene's germline CDR1 is SGHTS and CDR2 YDEGEE. CDR3 size: 14 residues. Here the CDR3 reads CASSSPDRVYEQYF. The CDR3 DNA reads TGTGCCAGCAGCTCGCCGGACAGGGTGTACGAGCAGTACTTC.

V is TRBV11-1 and J is TRBJ1-2; a possible D gene is TRBD1 (5 bases). Germline V gene lookup returns CDR1 SGHAT and CDR2 FQDESV (reference sequence). Trimming left V 5 bases short and J 8 bases short, with 15 bases between. The CDR3 sequence is 13 residues long. DNA of the CDR3: TGTGCCAGCAGCCTTCCGGGAGGGGCAGGCTACACCTTC. Translated, it gives CASSLPGGAGYTF.

V and J are TRBV7-9 and TRBJ1-1, with TRBD1 identical over 7 bases. The germline CDR1 and CDR2 sequences are SEHNR and FQNEAQ (reference sequence). The J segment lost 3 bases and the V segment lost 5 bases, leaving 6 bases of the junction unmatched. The CDR3 totals 14 residues. The CDR3 region has the DNA TGTGCCAGCAGCGCAAACAGGGGAGACACTGAAGCTTTCTTT. This codes for CASSANRGDTEAFF.

The rearrangement uses TRBV30 and TRBJ2-5; TRBD1 matches at 7 bases. The J call may be mistaken, given a closer DNA end match to TRBJ2-7. The CDR3 sequence is 15 residues long. CDR1 is GTSNPN, CDR2 SVGIG, per germline (reference sequence). The CDR3 reads CAWRSGRDSFYEQYF. Written as DNA, the CDR3 is TGTGCCTGGAGGAGTGGACGGGACAGTTTCTACGAGCAGTACTTC.

V is TRBV7-8 and J is TRBJ2-1; D is unclear. V shed 0 bases and J shed 9 bases, with 9 bases lying between them. The CDR3 loop spans 13 amino acids. CDR1 SGHVS and CDR2 FQNEAQ come from the germline V gene. CDR3 amino acids: CASSLAAVREQFF. CDR3 coding DNA: TGTGCCAGCAGCTTAGCGGCAGTGCGTGAGCAGTTCTTC.

To note about this clone: This sample includes further DNA sequences coding for the same CDR3. V usage is TRBV2 and J usage is TRBJ1-5, with TRBD1 as a possible D gene (6 bases). V was trimmed by 3 bases and J by 1 base, leaving 7 bases between them. Germline CDR1 and CDR2: SNHLY and FYNNEI. The CDR3 has 14 amino acids. In DNA form, the CDR3 reads TGTGCCAGCAGTGAGAGGGGGAGCAATCAGCCCCAGCATTTT. Protein sequence: CASSERGSNQPQHF.

The chain links TRBV27 to TRBJ1-3; no clear D. This CDR3 comprises 16 residues. Germline assignment: CDR1 MNHEY and CDR2 SMNVEV (reference sequence). The germline V and J ends were trimmed by 0 bases and 0 bases, with 9 bases remaining between them. CDR3 protein: CASSLSLTVSGNTIYF. CDR3 in DNA: TGTGCCAGCAGTTTATCACTGACGGTCTCTGGAAACACCATATATTTT.

This chain joins TRBV19 and TRBJ1-6; D possibly corresponds to TRBD1 (6 bases). The CDR3 totals 14 residues. Germline V gives CDR1 LNHDA, CDR2 SQIVND (reference sequence). Deletions cut 3 bases from V and 5 bases from J, with 8 bases between. The DNA of the CDR3 is TGTGCCAGTAGTATGGGACAACATAATTCACCCCTCCACTTT. It yields the protein CASSMGQHNSPLHF.

The V call is TRBV4-1, the J call TRBJ2-1, with 11 bases fitting TRBD2. The length of the CDR3 is 16 residues. V lost 4 bases, J lost 7 bases, and 9 bases stayed unmatched. Germline lookup yields CDR1 MGHRA and CDR2 YSYEKL. The CDR3 region has the DNA TGCGCCAGCAGCCGTTTGACTAGCGGGGTGGTAAATGAGCAGTTCTTC. Residues: CASSRLTSGVVNEQFF.

The chain couples TRBV27 to TRBJ2-7; TRBD2 matches at 8 bases. CDR1 is MNHEY, CDR2 SMNVEV, per germline (reference sequence). This CDR3 has 15 residues. The V segment lost 6 bases and the J segment 0 bases; nucleotides outside the gene matches: 7. CDR3 sequence reads: CASRYSGASSYEQYF. The DNA of the CDR3 is TGTGCCAGCAGGTATAGCGGGGCTAGCTCCTACGAGCAGTACTTC.

The chain combines TRBV5-1 with TRBJ1-3; tentatively, D is TRBD1 (6 bases). V was trimmed by 3 bases and J by 2 bases, leaving 12 bases between them. The CDR3 has 15 amino acids. From germline, CDR1 is SGHRS and CDR2 YFSETQ. The CDR3, as DNA: TGCGCCAGCAGCTCCACCCCAGGGGCTGGAAACACCATATATTTT. Translating it yields CASSSTPGAGNTIYF.

The chain recombines TRBV23-1 with TRBJ2-2, with a weak D call TRBD1 (5 bases). TRBV23-1 is identified as an open reading frame with a role that is uncertain. The length of the CDR3 is 16 residues. Trimming stripped 0 bases from V and 1 base from J, with 9 bases between. The CDR3 reads CASSQSTGVNTGELFF. DNA of the CDR3: TGCGCCAGCAGTCAATCCACAGGCGTGAACACCGGGGAGCTGTTTTTT.

The genes are TRBV19 and TRBJ1-5; TRBD1 agrees at 8 bases. CDR3 length: 13 amino acids. The germline gives CDR1 LNHDA, CDR2 SQIVND (reference sequence). V lost 8 bases, J lost 3 bases, and 3 bases stayed unmatched. The CDR3 region is CASRTGINQPQHF. The DNA of the CDR3 is TGTGCCAGTCGGACAGGGATCAATCAGCCCCAGCATTTT.

This sequence joins TRBV5-1 and TRBJ2-3; D is perhaps TRBD1 (5 bases). CDR1 and CDR2 (germline): SGHRS, YFSETQ. CDR3 length equals 16 residues. V was clipped by 0 bases and J by 2 bases, with 13 bases between them. For the CDR3, the DNA is TGCGCCAGCAGCTTGGGCATCAGGGCGAACACAGATACGCAGTATTTT. Protein: CASSLGIRANTDTQYF.